What follows is one TCR beta chain and its context. The antigen is not known. An end of the junction does not agree with germline; a read error may underlie this. The data are from a study of CD8 T cells in ankylosing spondylitis. Whole-study findings and limits: Reported data indicate significant enrichment of disease-linked clones within matched ankylosing spondylitis synovial fluid. CD8+ by phenotype, disease-linked clones were relatively rare in peripheral blood. A motif of eight or nine highly homologous TCR beta variants was seen as apparently characteristic of ankylosing spondylitis blood. Previously reported in reactive arthritis synovial fluid and blood were some of the motif variants.

5'-RACE, quantitative and with molecular barcodes, yielded the TCR beta libraries. TCRdb redid the calling of the 5' RACE reads with MiXCR, one entry per CDR3 protein. Of a few hundred thousand distinct CDR3 sequences in the sample, around 22% were seen once. Sample: blood, either unsorted or a sorted T cell fraction (not recorded which). The sequence was collected from a male donor with ankylosing spondylitis.

The DNA of the CDR3 is TGTGCTAGCAGCTTATCCGGGGCATCAGAGCAGTTCTTC. This sequence encodes CASSLSGASEQFF. The genes are TRBV7-7 and TRBJ2-1; D is possibly TRBD1 or TRBD2 (5 bases each). This CDR3 region has 13 residues. The germline V gene has CDR1 SSHAT and CDR2 FNYEAQ (reference sequence).